What follows are 11 T cell receptor beta chains derived from one specimen sequenced in a study of human T cells and chemical hapten exposure. Time point here: patch test 3, about 24 weeks after DPC sensitization. Sample treatment: therapeutic diphenylcyclopropenone sensitization with weekly scalp DPC. TCRdb called the RACE reads again in MiXCR, with one record for every CDR3 protein. Of more than 45,000 distinct CDR3 sequences listed, roughly 12% are singletons. The sequences come from whole blood, collected in connection with sensitization to the hapten diphenylcyclopropenone (DPC). These receptors came from a man aged 25 to 40 with alopecia areata. Some clones in this sample may be carry-over from other donors' samples.

The gene calls are TRBV2 and TRBJ2-7, with D possibly called TRBD1 or TRBD2 (6 bases each). Trimming took 3 bases from V and 5 from J, leaving 17 bases between them. In germline, CDR1 is SNHLY, CDR2 FYNNEI. The CDR3 consists of 15 residues. The CDR3, as DNA: TGTGCCAGCAGTGAGTCCCGGGGGCCCCCGCACGAGCAGTACTTC. It codes for CASSESRGPPHEQYF.

The sample holds a few counts of this clonotype. The genes are TRBV9 and TRBJ1-2; D ambiguous. Per germline, CDR1 SGDLS and CDR2 YYNGEE. Trimming cost V 6 bases and J 0 bases, with 9 bases left between them. There are 13 residues in the CDR3. CDR3 bases: TGTGCCAGCACTGGGCCTCCTAACTATGGCTACACCTTC. This codes for CASTGPPNYGYTF.

This clonotype was counted at least ten times. The chain is built from TRBV5-1 and TRBJ1-4, with TRBD1 identical over 7 bases. Germline-derived CDR1 and CDR2 are SGHRS and YFSETQ. V lost 0 bases and J lost 1; bases outside the gene matches: 3. This CDR3 has 16 amino acids. Here the CDR3 DNA reads TGCGCCAGCAGCTTGGGACAGGGAGTAACTAATGAAAAACTGTTTTTT. It yields the protein CASSLGQGVTNEKLFF. Drawing the rest from reference TRBV5-1 and TRBJ1-4, the complete variable domain is KAGVTQTPRYLIKTRGQQVTLSCSPISGHRSVSWYQQTPGQGLQFLFEYFSETQRNKGNFPGRFSGRQFSNSRSEMNVSTLELGDSALYLCASSLGQGVTNEKLFFGSGTQLSVL.

The sample holds a few counts of this clonotype. The chain couples TRBV23-1 to TRBJ2-3; 7 bases align to TRBD1. TRBV23-1 is an ORF for which the function is uncertain. The CDR3 has 15 amino acids. The ends lost 7 bases at V and 4 bases at J; junction bases unmatched: 11. CDR3 protein: CASTPDRALSDTQYF. The CDR3 DNA is TGCGCCAGCACCCCCGACAGGGCCCTCTCAGATACGCAGTATTTT.

This clonotype came up once. V usage is TRBV5-1 and J usage is TRBJ1-2; D is unresolved. Germline V lookup: CDR1 SGHRS, CDR2 YFSETQ. CDR3 length: 17 amino acids. Deletions cut 1 base from V and 4 bases from J, with 20 bases between. Here the CDR3 reads CASSLFPAQEVGYGYTF. CDR3 bases: TGCGCCAGCAGCTTGTTTCCTGCGCAAGAAGTAGGCTATGGCTACACCTTC.

The chain employs TRBV7-9 and TRBJ1-6; TRBD1 matches at 11 bases. Losses at the gene ends were 2 bases for V and 10 bases for J; bases not matched to a gene: 16. Germline V gene lookup returns CDR1 SEHNR and CDR2 FQNEAQ (reference sequence). The CDR3 runs to 19 residues. In DNA form, the CDR3 reads TGTGCCAGCAGCTTAACTGGGACAGGGGGTTCCCCCGCGACCTCACCCCTCCACTTT. Translating gives CASSLTGTGGSPATSPLHF. Combining the CDR3 with reference TRBV7-9 and TRBJ1-6 gives the whole variable domain DTGVSQNPRHKITKRGQNVTFRCDPISEHNRLYWYRQTLGQGPEFLTYFQNEAQLEKSRLLSDRFSAERPKGSFSTLEIQRTEQGDSAMYLCASSLTGTGGSPATSPLHFGNGTRLTVT.

This clonotype has a count of ten or more. The chain links TRBV9 to TRBJ2-1, with D unresolved. There are 14 residues in the CDR3. CDR1 SGDLS and CDR2 YYNGEE come from the germline V gene. Trimming removed 0 bases from V and 4 bases from J, with 8 bases in between. In nucleotides, the CDR3 is TGTGCCAGCAGCGTAGAGGCATCGTACAATGAGCAGTTCTTC. It is translated as CASSVEASYNEQFF. Full variable domain (remainder filled in from reference TRBV9 and TRBJ2-1): DSGVTQTPKHLITATGQRVTLRCSPRSGDLSVYWYQQSLDQGLQFLIQYYNGEERAKGNILERFSAQQFPDLHSELNLSSLELGDSALYFCASSVEASYNEQFFGPGTRLTVL.

This clonotype was recorded many times. The chain combines TRBV4-2 with TRBJ1-5; TRBD1 might be the D (6 bases). V dropped 1 base and J dropped 4 bases, with 14 bases sitting between them. The germline V gene encodes CDR1 LGHNA and CDR2 YNFKEQ. The CDR3 extends over 16 amino acids. The CDR3 spells CASSQGTGSGNQPQHF. The CDR3, as DNA: TGTGCCAGCAGCCAAGGCACAGGGTCAGGGAATCAGCCCCAGCATTTT.

This clonotype has only a few counts. CDR3 sequence reads: CSARGPLSGAGDTQYF. CDR3 nucleotide sequence: TGCAGTGCTAGAGGTCCCCTGAGCGGGGCAGGTGATACGCAGTATTTT. This chain joins TRBV20-1 and TRBJ2-3, with 7 bases aligning to TRBD2. CDR3 length: 16 amino acids. The J segment lost 6 bases and the V segment lost 1 base, leaving 13 bases of the junction unmatched. Germline-derived CDR1 and CDR2 are DFQATT and SNEGSKA (reference sequence).

In its sample, this clonotype was seen many times. The chain uses TRBV29-1 and TRBJ1-4; D not certain. Germline V CDR1 and CDR2: SQVTM, ANQGSEA. The CDR3 is 14 amino acids. With 4 bases removed from V and 0 bases from J, the gap between germline ends came to 9 bases. In nucleotides, the CDR3 is TGCAGCGTTGGGGTCCCGGCAACTAATGAAAAACTGTTTTTT. This codes for CSVGVPATNEKLFF.

The chain links TRBV9 to TRBJ2-1, with D tentatively TRBD1 or TRBD2 (5 bases each). V was pared by 0 bases and J by 3 bases, with 10 bases between. CDR1 and CDR2 from the germline V gene are SGDLS and YYNGEE. CDR3 size: 15 residues. CDR3 bases: TGTGCCAGCAGCGTAGCTGGGGACGGCTACAATGAGCAGTTCTTC. Protein product: CASSVAGDGYNEQFF.